One TCR beta chain is described in this entry. Per the germline V gene, CDR1 is MNHEY and CDR2 is SMNVEV (reference sequence). The CDR3 length is 14 residues. V lost 2 bases and J lost 4, with 9 bases in between. Sequenced by immunoSEQ multiplex PCR; TCRdb stores in-frame clones only, minus some. Among roughly 100,000 clones listed, around 90% were seen once. The data derive from a study of cytomegalovirus exposure and HLA in healthy donors. Input material: PBMCs. The TCR originated in a woman aged 18-35 years in good health and CMV-seropositive. The rearrangement links TRBV27 to TRBJ2-1, with D uncertain. The CDR3 coding sequence is TGTGCCAGCAGTTTAAGTGACTTTTACAATGAGCAGTTCTTC. It translates to CASSLSDFYNEQFF.